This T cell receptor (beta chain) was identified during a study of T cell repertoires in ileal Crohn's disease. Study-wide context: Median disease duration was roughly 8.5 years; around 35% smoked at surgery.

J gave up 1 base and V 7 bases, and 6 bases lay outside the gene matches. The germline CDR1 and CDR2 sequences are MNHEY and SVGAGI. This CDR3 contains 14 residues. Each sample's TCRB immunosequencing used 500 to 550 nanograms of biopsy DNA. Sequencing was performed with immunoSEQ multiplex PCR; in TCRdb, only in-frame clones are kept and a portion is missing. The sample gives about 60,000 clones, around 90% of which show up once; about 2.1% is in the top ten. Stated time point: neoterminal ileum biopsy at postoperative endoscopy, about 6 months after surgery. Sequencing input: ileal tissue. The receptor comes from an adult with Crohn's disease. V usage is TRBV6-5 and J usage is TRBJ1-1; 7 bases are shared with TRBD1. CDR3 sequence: CASTPGQSNTEAFF. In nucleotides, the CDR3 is TGTGCCAGCACTCCGGGACAGTCGAACACTGAAGCTTTCTTT.